The 18 T cell receptor beta chains listed next were all sequenced from one sample in a study of shared clonotypes between healthy human individuals. The table came from immunoSEQ multiplex PCR; TCRdb's copy has only in-frame clones and leaves some out. Seen here are some 490,000 clones, around 73% observed once, and the top ten hold 12%. The specimen sequenced was PBMCs. All receptors come from a middle-aged woman in good health. Some clones in this sample may be carry-over from other donors' samples.

The V gene is TRBV10-3, the J gene TRBJ2-7, with D tentatively TRBD1 (5 bases). Germline values: CDR1 ENHRY, CDR2 SYGVKD. CDR3 length: 11 residues. Between the trimmed V and J ends, which lost 10 bases and 3 bases, there was a span of 10 bases. CDR3 in amino acids: CASGASYEQYF. Here the CDR3 DNA reads TGTGCCAGTGGGGCGAGCTACGAGCAGTACTTC.

This clone was counted a single time. This chain links TRBV4-2 with TRBJ2-6, with D maybe TRBD1 (6 bases). Looked up from germline, CDR1 is LGHNA and CDR2 is YNFKEQ. V lost 5 bases, J lost 3 bases, and 14 bases lay in between. CDR3 size: 16 residues. The CDR3 region has the DNA TGTGCCAGCAGCTTGGTGTGGGGGCGTGGGGCCAACGTCCTGACTTTC. Translation: CASSLVWGRGANVLTF.

The chain carries TRBV27 and TRBJ2-7; 9 bases match TRBD1. The CDR3 has 15 residues. V shed 6 bases and J 3 bases; nucleotides not matched to a gene: 9. Germline V gives CDR1 MNHEY, CDR2 SMNVEV (reference sequence). The CDR3 protein is CASSPVGQGNYEQYF. The CDR3 nucleotides read TGTGCCAGCAGCCCCGTGGGACAGGGAAACTACGAGCAGTACTTC.

The chain links TRBV2 to TRBJ2-1; 8 bases line up with TRBD1. Germline values: CDR1 SNHLY, CDR2 FYNNEI. This CDR3 spans 16 amino acids. V shed 0 bases and J 2 bases; nucleotides not matched to a gene: 3. In DNA form, the CDR3 reads TGTGCCAGCAGTGAAGCCGGGACAGGTGCCTACAATGAGCAGTTCTTC. Its translation is CASSEAGTGAYNEQFF.

The gene calls are TRBV2 and TRBJ2-1, with 12 bases matching TRBD2. V lost 4 bases, J lost 10 bases, and 8 bases stayed unmatched. This CDR3 has 15 residues. Germline-derived CDR1 and CDR2 are SNHLY and FYNNEI. DNA of the CDR3: TGTGCCAGCAGTGCGACCGGGCTAGCGGGAGGGGAGCAGTTCTTC. Its translation: CASSATGLAGGEQFF.

The chain is built from TRBV29-1 and TRBJ1-4; tentative D call: TRBD1 (5 bases). The CDR3 sequence is 13 residues long. Germline V gene data show CDR1 as SQVTM and CDR2 as ANQGSEA. The V and J ends lost 1 base and 13 bases respectively, with 16 bases between them. CDR3 in DNA: TGCAGCGTTGAAGTAGGGGTTAATGGTGGACTGTTTTTT. Translated, it gives CSVEVGVNGGLFF.

This chain links TRBV10-2 with TRBJ2-5; D ambiguous. Germline CDR1 is WSHSY and CDR2 is SAAADI. The CDR3 sequence is 12 residues long. With 6 bases removed from V and 5 bases from J, the gap between germline ends came to 10 bases. CDR3 DNA: TGCGCCAGCAGGGCGGCGCGCGAGACCCAGTACTTC. Translating gives CASRAARETQYF.

Comment on this clone: The junction and the germline gene differ at one end; a read error may be behind it. The genes are TRBV7-8 and TRBJ2-7; 8 nucleotides match TRBD2. This CDR3 comprises 13 residues. Germline V lookup: CDR1 SGHVS, CDR2 FQNEAQ. CDR3 amino acids: CASSPREGYQQYF. The CDR3 region has the DNA TGTGCCAGCAGCCCCCGGGAGGGCTACCAGCAGTACTTC.

This chain uses TRBV5-6 with TRBJ2-5; D is undetermined. The germline V and J ends were trimmed by 4 bases and 1 base, with 8 bases remaining between them. Germline V gene data show CDR1 as SGHDT and CDR2 as YYEEEE. The CDR3 contains 13 residues. The CDR3 region has the DNA TGTGCCAGCAGCCCTGGATTCCAAGAGACCCAGTACTTC. It encodes CASSPGFQETQYF. Full variable domain (remainder filled in from reference TRBV5-6 and TRBJ2-5): DAGVTQSPTHLIKTRGQQVTLRCSPKSGHDTVSWYQQALGQGPQFIFQYYEEEERQRGNFPDRFSGHQFPNYSSELNVNALLLGDSALYLCASSPGFQETQYFGPGTRLLVL.

This chain links TRBV6-1 with TRBJ2-7; no definite D call. CDR3 length equals 13 residues. V lost 7 bases and J 5 bases, leaving 15 bases between the germline ends. Germline-derived CDR1 and CDR2 are MNHNS and SASEGT. The CDR3 protein is CASTLSEINEQYF. DNA for the CDR3: TGTGCCAGCACCCTATCCGAGATCAACGAGCAGTACTTC.

V gene TRBV5-6 combines with J gene TRBJ1-2; possible D gene TRBD1, 5 bases. Trimming took 1 base from V and 7 from J, leaving 8 bases between them. Germline CDR1 is SGHDT and CDR2 is YYEEEE. The CDR3 length is 12 residues. In nucleotides, the CDR3 is TGTGCCAGCAGCTTGTGGAGGGGTGGCTACACCTTC. Translating it yields CASSLWRGGYTF.

The J gene is TRBJ2-7, the V gene TRBV6-5, with TRBD2 matching 9 bases. The CDR3 covers 14 residues. The V segment lost 4 bases and the J segment 2 bases; nucleotides outside the gene matches: 3. Germline CDR1 reads MNHEY; CDR2 reads SVGAGI. CDR3 sequence (DNA): TGTGCCAGCAGTTCGATAGCGGGAGCCTACGAGCAGTACTTC. Amino acid sequence: CASSSIAGAYEQYF.

The chain is built from TRBV18 and TRBJ2-6; D may be TRBD1 (5 bases). The germline gives CDR1 KGHSH, CDR2 LQKENI. CDR3 length equals 18 residues. The V and J ends lost 4 bases and 1 base respectively, with 17 bases between them. CDR3: CASSLKALGQSGANVLTF. The CDR3 DNA is TGTGCCAGCTCACTAAAAGCCTTAGGACAATCTGGGGCCAACGTCCTGACTTTC.

The chain recombines TRBV29-1 with TRBJ2-7, with a possible D match to TRBD2 (6 bases). CDR3 length: 13 amino acids. CDR1 SQVTM and CDR2 ANQGSEA come from the germline V gene. Trimming left V 5 bases short and J 1 base short, with 12 bases between. This CDR3 is CSVLSGGSYEQYF. The CDR3 region has the DNA TGCAGCGTTCTTAGCGGCGGTTCCTACGAGCAGTACTTC.

The gene calls are TRBV11-2 and TRBJ2-7, with 8 bases identical to TRBD2. This CDR3 has 14 amino acids. Trimming at V came to 5 bases and at J to 5 bases, leaving 8 bases not matched to a gene. In germline, CDR1 is SGHAT, CDR2 FQNNGV. CDR3 sequence reads: CASSAAGVVNEQYF. The CDR3, as DNA: TGTGCCAGCAGCGCAGCGGGAGTGGTGAACGAGCAGTACTTC. The complete variable domain, with remaining parts taken from reference TRBV11-2 and TRBJ2-7, reads EAGVAQSPRYKIIEKRQSVAFWCNPISGHATLYWYQQILGQGPKLLIQFQNNGVVDDSQLPKDRFSAERLKGVDSTLKIQPAKLEDSAVYLCASSAAGVVNEQYFGPGTRLTVT.

This clone was seen once. The rearrangement links TRBV5-1 to TRBJ2-7; D might be TRBD1 (8 bases). This CDR3 contains 13 residues. V was trimmed by 2 bases and J by 4 bases, leaving 10 bases between them. CDR1 SGHRS and CDR2 YFSETQ come from the germline V gene. This CDR3 is CASSLQGGYEQYF. Here the CDR3 DNA reads TGCGCCAGCAGCTTACAGGGGGGGTACGAGCAGTACTTC.

V gene TRBV18 combines with J gene TRBJ1-3, with a weak D call TRBD1 (5 bases). The germline V gene has CDR1 KGHSH and CDR2 LQKENI. V lost 8 bases and J lost 3, with 11 bases in between. The CDR3 is 13 amino acids. The CDR3 sequence is CASHQGYGNTIYF. CDR3 coding DNA: TGTGCCAGCCATCAGGGATATGGAAACACCATATATTTT.

Remarks on this clone: A junction boundary mismatches the germline segment, possibly from a read error. This rearrangement joins TRBV6-6 to TRBJ2-1, with D tentatively TRBD1 or TRBD2 (5 bases each). Per germline, CDR1 MNHNY and CDR2 SVGAGI (reference sequence). The CDR3 spans 13 residues. The CDR3 DNA sequence: TGTGCCAACAGTCGGGGACCTAGCAATGAGCAGTTCTTC. Protein sequence: CANSRGPSNEQFF.